The 8 T cell receptor beta chains given below trace back to one sample, sequenced in a study of OX40 agonist ivuxolimab in advanced cancers. Assay: immunoSEQ multiplex PCR; the TCRdb copy retains only in-frame clones and omits some. The table shows some 64,000 clones, with around 92% occurring only once. Sequencing was performed on CD4+ or CD8+ T cells sorted from blood, taken in a trial of the OX40 agonist ivuxolimab. The receptors derive from an adult with an advanced solid tumor such as melanoma, head and neck, liver or kidney cancer.

CDR3 residues: CASSSIEQYF. CDR3 nucleotide sequence: TGTGCCAGCAGTTCCATCGAGCAGTACTTC. V gene TRBV28 combines with J gene TRBJ2-7, with D unclear. The V gene's germline CDR1 is MDHEN and CDR2 SYDVKM. The CDR3 totals 10 residues. V was clipped by 4 bases and J by 6 bases, with 4 bases between them.

V gene TRBV28 combines with J gene TRBJ2-3; D is unclear. This CDR3 contains 12 residues. Looked up from germline, CDR1 is MDHEN and CDR2 is SYDVKM. V gave up 3 bases and J gave up 6 bases, with 7 bases separating them. CDR3 in DNA: TGTGCCAGCAGTTTTTTTGGTGATACGCAGTATTTT. Encoded protein: CASSFFGDTQYF. Full variable domain (outside the CDR3, taken from reference TRBV28 and TRBJ2-3): DVKVTQSSRYLVKRTGEKVFLECVQDMDHENMFWYRQDPGLGLRLIYFSYDVKMKEKGDIPEGYSVSREKKERFSLILESASTNQTSMYLCASSFFGDTQYFGPGTRLTVL.

The chain carries TRBV30 and TRBJ2-5; possible D gene TRBD1, 5 bases. The CDR3 is made up of 15 amino acids. The V gene's germline CDR1 is GTSNPN and CDR2 SVGIG (reference sequence). V gave up 5 bases and J gave up 5 bases, with 21 bases separating them. The DNA for the CDR3 is TGTGCCTGGGGGGCCGAGGACACCGGGCGGGAGACCCAGTACTTC. Its translation: CAWGAEDTGRETQYF. Using reference TRBV30 and TRBJ2-5 for the parts outside the CDR3, the full variable domain is SQTIHQWPATLVQPVGSPLSLECTVEGTSNPNLYWYRQAAGRGLQLLFYSVGIGQISSEVPQNLSASRPQDRQFILSSKKLLLSDSGFYLCAWGAEDTGRETQYFGPGTRLLVL.

The chain combines TRBV27 with TRBJ2-1; D not certain. The CDR3 consists of 13 residues. CDR1 is MNHEY and CDR2 is SMNVEV in the germline V gene (reference sequence). V lost 3 bases and J 0 bases, leaving 3 bases between the germline ends. CDR3 in amino acids: CASSFSSYNEQFF. DNA of the CDR3: TGTGCCAGCAGTTTCAGCTCCTACAATGAGCAGTTCTTC.

The rearrangement uses TRBV28 and TRBJ2-3, with 9 bases identical to TRBD2. CDR3 length: 18 amino acids. Germline loops: CDR1 MDHEN, CDR2 SYDVKM. V shed 3 bases, J shed 2 bases, and the junction held 12 bases outside the gene matches. The CDR3 DNA is TGTGCCAGCAGTTTTAATAGGTCCCAGCGGGAGGTCACAGATACGCAGTATTTT. Its protein is CASSFNRSQREVTDTQYF.

This chain connects TRBV19 to TRBJ1-5; D is possibly TRBD1 (5 bases). The V gene's germline CDR1 is LNHDA and CDR2 SQIVND (reference sequence). This CDR3 has 16 amino acids. Trimming pared 0 bases from V and 5 bases from J, leaving 14 bases between. CDR3 bases: TGTGCCAGTAGTATAGATAGGGAGGGGACGGATCAGCCCCAGCATTTT. Its protein product is CASSIDREGTDQPQHF.

CDR3 residues: CASSSTGTGAANYGYTF. The CDR3 nucleotides are TGTGCCAGCAGCTCAACCGGGACAGGGGCAGCTAACTATGGCTACACCTTC. The chain carries TRBV5-4 and TRBJ1-2; 10 bases map to TRBD1. CDR1 is SGHNT and CDR2 is YYREEE in the germline V gene (reference sequence). V lost 3 bases and J lost 0; bases outside the gene matches: 8. This CDR3 is built from 17 residues.

The gene calls are TRBV2 and TRBJ2-3; D gene uncertain. Trimming shortened V by 3 bases and J by 4 bases, and 5 bases separated the two germline ends. CDR3 length equals 12 residues. Germline CDR1 is SNHLY and CDR2 is FYNNEI. Written as DNA, the CDR3 is TGTGCCAGCAGTGAGAACCCAGATACGCAGTATTTT. This codes for CASSENPDTQYF.